This T cell receptor (beta chain) came from a study of blood T cell repertoires in COVID-19. Assay: immunoSEQ multiplex PCR; the TCRdb copy retains only in-frame clones and omits some. The sample contains roughly 61,000 clones, about 91% of which appear only once. Germline-derived CDR1 and CDR2 are SGHAT and FQDESV (reference sequence). The CDR3 has 14 residues. Trimming cost V 3 bases and J 4 bases, with 11 bases left between them. The receptor was isolated from a man aged 55 to 69 with acute or convalescent COVID-19. The sample was peripheral blood. The chain recombines TRBV11-1 with TRBJ2-3; maybe TRBD2 (6 bases). Here the CDR3 DNA reads TGTGCCAGCAGCTTCGTGCGGGGATCAGATACGCAGTATTTT. Its protein product is CASSFVRGSDTQYF.